This TCR beta chain was sequenced for a study of cytomegalovirus exposure and HLA in healthy donors. The overall study: T cells numbering approximately 170 million yielded approximately 120 million unique TCR beta sequences in an earlier analysis. Study-level results: Several of the most significant clusters were apparently associated with common viral pathogens in a later analysis. Cytomegalovirus association was listed for 150 to 200 TCR beta chains.

Whereas donors were nominally healthy upon sampling, unrecorded immune exposures were probable. As for this clone: The antigen is undetermined.

J was trimmed by 4 bases and V by 0 bases; bases with no gene match: 5. CDR1 and CDR2 (germline): SGHTA, FQGNSA. This CDR3 contains 15 residues. The PCR employed 60 Vbeta primers together with 13 Jbeta primers. Data came from immunoSEQ multiplex PCR; TCRdb stores just in-frame clones and leaves some out. The table has over 150,000 clones, approximately 70% seen once. Specimen: PBMCs. This clonotype originated in a woman in her 30s in good health and CMV-seropositive. V usage is TRBV7-2 and J usage is TRBJ1-1, with 7 bases that match TRBD1. This chain's CDR3 is CASSLAPTGSTEAFF. CDR3 DNA sequence: TGTGCCAGCAGCTTAGCCCCGACAGGGAGCACTGAAGCTTTCTTT.